This TCR beta chain was sequenced during a study of T cell responses to AZD1222 COVID-19 vaccine. Study-wide points: Donors were chiefly white British, with a greater number of females, and clonal diversity was perhaps underestimated. Spike-specific TCR breadth and depth both grew after two AZD1222 doses. All repertoire sampling was performed exclusively after the peak T cell response. Spike was spanned by vaccine-associated CD4 TCRs, which were dominant at 160-218 and 743-854.

Germline V gives CDR1 LGHNA, CDR2 YSLEER. The CDR3 totals 14 residues. After removal of 3 bases from V and 2 bases from J, the junction contained 1 base not matched to a gene. Clones were sequenced by immunoSEQ multiplex PCR, and TCRdb holds only the in-frame ones, with some missing. The sample lists some 170,000 clones, about nine tenths occurring once. On this clone: What it binds is unknown.

The rearrangement links TRBV4-3 to TRBJ2-7; TRBD2 matches at 10 bases. This sequence was found in an adult who received the MenACWY meningococcal vaccine as a control. Sequencing used peripheral blood, obtained 28 days after the second dose of the MenACWY control vaccine. This CDR3 is CASSHGLAAYEQYF. CDR3 bases: TGCGCCAGCAGCCATGGACTAGCGGCCTACGAGCAGTACTTC.